Presented here are 24 T cell receptor beta chains from one specimen sequenced in a study of cytomegalovirus exposure and HLA in healthy donors. Repertoires were generated with immunoSEQ multiplex PCR, while TCRdb's copy carries only in-frame clones and drops some. The sample has about 130,000 clones; roughly 89% are singletons. Sequencing input: PBMCs. All receptors come from a woman aged 18-30 years in good health and CMV-seropositive.

The J gene is TRBJ1-2, the V gene TRBV7-6; no definite D call. CDR1 is SGHVS and CDR2 is FNYEAQ in the germline V gene. Trimming cost V 2 bases and J 8 bases, with 9 bases left between them. This CDR3 has 12 residues. The CDR3 loop reads CASSLPGRGYTF. As DNA, the CDR3 is TGTGCCAGCAGCTTACCGGGTAGGGGCTACACCTTC.

This chain connects TRBV28 to TRBJ2-3, with no clear D. The CDR3 spans 12 residues. V was shortened by 2 bases and J by 5 bases, with 5 bases between the two germline ends. The germline gives CDR1 MDHEN, CDR2 SYDVKM. CDR3 residues: CASSLRGDTQYF. In nucleotides, the CDR3 is TGTGCCAGCAGTTTACGAGGAGATACGCAGTATTTT.

The rearrangement links TRBV4-3 to TRBJ2-3, with 9 bases aligning to TRBD2. CDR3 length: 15 amino acids. With V trimmed by 4 bases and J by 5 bases, 7 bases remained unmatched. Germline V gene lookup returns CDR1 LGHNA and CDR2 YSLEER. DNA of the CDR3: TGCGCCAGCAGCCTGGGCGGGGGGGCAGTAGATACGCAGTATTTT. Amino acid sequence: CASSLGGGAVDTQYF.

J is TRBJ2-3 and V is TRBV6-5, with D tentatively TRBD2 (6 bases). The CDR3 is 14 amino acids. Germline lookup yields CDR1 MNHEY and CDR2 SVGAGI. V lost 0 bases, J lost 3 bases, and 7 bases lay in between. CDR3 region: CASSYSAGTDTQYF. CDR3 sequence (DNA): TGTGCCAGCAGTTACTCAGCGGGTACAGATACGCAGTATTTT.

In this sample, this clone turned up once. The chain employs TRBV5-4 and TRBJ2-1; 8 bases match TRBD2. Per germline, CDR1 SGHNT and CDR2 YYREEE (reference sequence). V shed 6 bases, J shed 3 bases, and the junction held 8 bases outside the gene matches. The CDR3 covers 15 residues. The DNA of the CDR3 is TGTGCCAGCACACAGACGGCGGGGGGCTACAATGAGCAGTTCTTC. It yields the protein CASTQTAGGYNEQFF.

The chain joins TRBV7-9 to TRBJ2-5; D may be TRBD2 (6 bases). The germline gives CDR1 SEHNR, CDR2 FQNEAQ (reference sequence). V dropped 0 bases and J dropped 4 bases, with 9 bases sitting between them. The CDR3 consists of 14 residues. The CDR3 loop reads CASSLAGGVETQYF. The DNA for the CDR3 is TGTGCCAGCAGCTTAGCCGGCGGGGTAGAGACCCAGTACTTC.

The J gene is TRBJ2-7, the V gene TRBV5-3, with D possibly matching TRBD1 (5 bases). TRBV5-3 is an ORF, with its function uncertain. The CDR3 is 12 residues long. Deletions cut 7 bases from V and 4 bases from J, with 12 bases between. In nucleotides, the CDR3 is TGTGCCAGACTTAAGCAGGGTTACGAGCAGTACTTC. Its protein product is CARLKQGYEQYF.

This sequence joins TRBV27 and TRBJ1-2; 9 bases align to TRBD1. Germline loops: CDR1 MNHEY, CDR2 SMNVEV (reference sequence). This CDR3 has 17 amino acids. The V gene end was trimmed by 5 bases and the J gene end by 1 base; junction bases not matched to a gene: 11. Here the CDR3 reads CASSLFRGTGLNYGYTF. The CDR3 DNA reads as TGTGCCAGCAGTCTCTTTCGCGGGACAGGGCTTAACTATGGCTACACCTTC.

The rearrangement uses TRBV5-4 and TRBJ2-1; TRBD1 matches 7 bases. Germline V lookup: CDR1 SGHNT, CDR2 YYREEE (reference sequence). The J segment lost 14 bases and the V segment lost 4 bases, leaving 12 bases of the junction unmatched. The CDR3 contains 13 residues. This CDR3 reads CASSDTGQPTKFF. CDR3 DNA sequence: TGTGCCAGCAGCGATACGGGACAGCCTACGAAGTTCTTC.

This chain links TRBV30 with TRBJ2-5, with 8 bases matching TRBD2. In germline, CDR1 is GTSNPN, CDR2 SVGIG (reference sequence). The length of the CDR3 is 14 residues. With V trimmed by 4 bases and J by 1 base, 5 bases remained unmatched. CDR3 DNA: TGTGCCTGGACTGGCGGGGGGTCCCAAGAGACCCAGTACTTC. Encoded protein: CAWTGGGSQETQYF.

The chain carries TRBV7-2 and TRBJ2-7, with TRBD2 matching over 7 bases. After removal of 5 bases from V and 0 bases from J, the junction contained 13 bases not matched to a gene. The CDR3 has 17 residues. CDR1 is SGHTA, CDR2 FQGNSA, per germline. DNA for the CDR3: TGTGCCAGCAGCCCCTATGCGACTAGCCAGAGCTCCTACGAGCAGTACTTC. As protein: CASSPYATSQSSYEQYF.

V and J are TRBV30 and TRBJ1-1; D possibly corresponds to TRBD1 (6 bases). The germline CDR1 and CDR2 sequences are GTSNPN and SVGIG (reference sequence). The CDR3 is made up of 13 amino acids. The V and J ends lost 5 bases and 8 bases respectively, with 18 bases between them. For the CDR3, the DNA is TGTGCCTGGGACCATGACAGGAATGCGGAAGCTTTCTTT. It specifies CAWDHDRNAEAFF.

The chain employs TRBV13 and TRBJ1-1; D may be TRBD1 (6 bases). The V end was cut by 2 bases, the J end by 8 bases, with 12 bases between. There are 13 residues in the CDR3. The germline V gene has CDR1 PRHDT and CDR2 FYEKMQ (reference sequence). CDR3: CASSLTQGTEAFF. CDR3 DNA sequence: TGTGCCAGCAGCTTAACACAGGGCACAGAAGCTTTCTTT.

Details on this clone: Different DNA sequences within this sample yield the same CDR3. This rearrangement joins TRBV7-2 to TRBJ1-2; D ambiguous. Trimming left V 1 base short and J 8 bases short, with 5 bases between. The CDR3 sequence is 11 residues long. The germline CDR1 and CDR2 sequences are SGHTA and FQGNSA. CDR3 amino acids: CASSLGGGYTF. In DNA form, the CDR3 reads TGTGCCAGCAGCTTAGGCGGCGGCTACACCTTC. The full variable domain, its missing parts supplied by reference TRBV7-2 and TRBJ1-2, is GAGVSQSPSNKVTEKGKDVELRCDPISGHTALYWYRQSLGQGLEFLIYFQGNSAPDKSGLPSDRFSAERTGGSVSTLTIQRTQQEDSAVYLCASSLGGGYTFGSGTRLTVV.

The chain combines TRBV15 with TRBJ1-3, with 7 bases fitting TRBD1. Trimming cost V 0 bases and J 0 bases; bases outside gene matches: 2. The CDR3 runs 16 residues. Germline assignment: CDR1 LNHNV and CDR2 YYDKDF (reference sequence). This CDR3 is CATSRDPGGSGNTIYF. The CDR3 DNA reads TGTGCCACCAGCAGAGATCCAGGGGGCTCTGGAAACACCATATATTTT. Full variable domain (missing parts from reference TRBV15 and TRBJ1-3): DAMVIQNPRYQVTQFGKPVTLSCSQTLNHNVMYWYQQKSSQAPKLLFHYYDKDFNNEADTPDNFQSRRPNTSFCFLDIRSPGLGDTAMYLCATSRDPGGSGNTIYFGEGSWLTVV.

The V gene is TRBV9, the J gene TRBJ2-2, with D unresolved. CDR3 length: 16 residues. V was shortened by 4 bases and J by 0 bases, with 13 bases between the two germline ends. Germline loops: CDR1 SGDLS, CDR2 YYNGEE. CDR3: CASSPHQFANTGELFF. In DNA, the CDR3 is TGTGCCAGCAGCCCCCATCAGTTCGCGAACACCGGGGAGCTGTTTTTT.

The rearrangement uses TRBV7-2 and TRBJ2-7; 11 bases match TRBD2. The CDR3 contains 15 residues. CDR1 SGHTA and CDR2 FQGNSA come from the germline V gene. V shed 5 bases, J shed 6 bases, and the junction held 9 bases outside the gene matches. CDR3 in amino acids: CASSPRTSGLGEQYF. The CDR3 nucleotides are TGTGCCAGCAGCCCAAGGACTAGCGGGCTTGGCGAGCAGTACTTC. The variable domain in full, with the rest retrieved from reference TRBV7-2 and TRBJ2-7, is GAGVSQSPSNKVTEKGKDVELRCDPISGHTALYWYRQSLGQGLEFLIYFQGNSAPDKSGLPSDRFSAERTGGSVSTLTIQRTQQEDSAVYLCASSPRTSGLGEQYFGPGTRLTVT.

The V call is TRBV6-4, the J call TRBJ2-1; D is perhaps TRBD1 (6 bases). Looked up from germline, CDR1 is MRHNA and CDR2 is SNTAGT. There are 16 residues in the CDR3. The V and J ends lost 4 bases and 0 bases respectively, with 13 bases between them. The DNA for the CDR3 is TGTGCCAGCAGTGCTTTACAGGGCAGCTCCTACAATGAGCAGTTCTTC. Protein product: CASSALQGSSYNEQFF.

The table lists this clone with a count of one. J is TRBJ2-3 and V is TRBV9; D might be TRBD2 (5 bases). CDR3 size: 15 residues. In germline, CDR1 is SGDLS, CDR2 YYNGEE. V lost 1 base and J 1 base, leaving 10 bases between the germline ends. Written as DNA, the CDR3 is TGTGCCAGCAGCGTACGAGGGTTAGGCACAGATACGCAGTATTTT. The encoded protein is CASSVRGLGTDTQYF. Complete variable domain (other parts from reference TRBV9 and TRBJ2-3): DSGVTQTPKHLITATGQRVTLRCSPRSGDLSVYWYQQSLDQGLQFLIQYYNGEERAKGNILERFSAQQFPDLHSELNLSSLELGDSALYFCASSVRGLGTDTQYFGPGTRLTVL.

This rearrangement joins TRBV15 to TRBJ2-5, with D unclear. The germline V gene has CDR1 LNHNV and CDR2 YYDKDF (reference sequence). The CDR3 totals 15 residues. V lost 5 bases, J lost 5 bases, and 18 bases lay in between. The CDR3 is CATSPERLPRETQYF. As DNA, the CDR3 is TGTGCCACCAGCCCCGAGCGACTGCCCCGGGAGACCCAGTACTTC.

The chain combines TRBV28 with TRBJ1-2; 7 nucleotides agree with TRBD1. With 5 bases clipped from V and 4 bases from J, the junction kept 7 bases outside the gene matches. The CDR3 spans 14 residues. CDR1 is MDHEN, CDR2 SYDVKM, per germline. CDR3 amino acids: CASSPGQTLYGYTF. DNA for the CDR3: TGTGCCAGCAGTCCGGGACAGACCCTCTATGGCTACACCTTC.

The V and J genes are TRBV7-6 and TRBJ1-1; 8 bases match TRBD1. The V gene end was trimmed by 1 base and the J gene end by 8 bases; junction bases not matched to a gene: 3. The CDR3 spans 13 residues. Germline CDR1 reads SGHVS; CDR2 reads FNYEAQ. CDR3: CASSLGGTGEAFF. For the CDR3, the DNA is TGTGCCAGCAGCTTAGGGGGGACAGGCGAAGCTTTCTTT.

The rearrangement joins TRBV7-9 to TRBJ1-2, with D tentatively TRBD1 (6 bases). The CDR3 loop spans 14 amino acids. Germline V gene sequence: CDR1 SEHNR, CDR2 FQNEAQ (reference sequence). V gave up 11 bases and J gave up 8 bases, with 24 bases separating them. CDR3 DNA: TGTGCCGGCCGGACAGAGGGAACTCGGAGAGGCTACACCTTC. Protein product: CAGRTEGTRRGYTF.

The CDR3: CASSVDDSRYGYTF. The DNA for the CDR3 is TGTGCCAGCAGCGTAGACGACAGCCGCTATGGCTACACCTTC. This chain connects TRBV9 to TRBJ1-2; possibly TRBD1 for D (5 bases). V lost 0 bases, J lost 4 bases, and 10 bases lay in between. The CDR3 contains 14 residues. The germline V gene has CDR1 SGDLS and CDR2 YYNGEE.